These 2 T cell receptor beta chains came from one sample sequenced in a study of blood T cell repertoires in COVID-19 (dated by TCRdb to 2020 to 2022). Library preparation used the immunoSEQ multiplex PCR assay. The immuneACCESS repertoire file appears here via TCRdb, limited to in-frame rearrangements. These files lack a portion of the clones; in checked studies, under half of the deficit traces to unresolved V genes, and the cause of the others is not known. For this sample the table gives around 68,000 clones, of which 80% to 85% were detected only once. In total, the top ten clones hold over 9.5% of the sample. Material: peripheral blood. The receptors come from a human donor in a cohort sampled during active COVID-19.

The rearrangement uses TRBV7-2 and TRBJ2-3, with 14 bases aligning to TRBD2. The germline V gene has CDR1 SGHTA and CDR2 FQGNSA. The CDR3 runs to 16 residues. Trimming removed 6 bases from V and 0 bases from J; junction bases left unmatched: 2. CDR3 in DNA: TGTGCCAGCAGACGACTAGCGGGGGGGAGCACAGATACGCAGTATTTT. Amino acid sequence: CASRRLAGGSTDTQYF.

This clone came up once. V is TRBV30 and J is TRBJ1-1, with 8 bases that match TRBD1. Per the germline V gene, CDR1 is GTSNPN and CDR2 is SVGIG (reference sequence). The V gene end was trimmed by 5 bases and the J gene end by 2 bases; junction bases not matched to a gene: 7. The CDR3 has 14 amino acids. The CDR3, as DNA: TGTGCCTGGGCCTTGACAGGGGCTAACACTGAAGCTTTCTTT. Its protein is CAWALTGANTEAFF. Combining the CDR3 with reference TRBV30 and TRBJ1-1 gives the whole variable domain SQTIHQWPATLVQPVGSPLSLECTVEGTSNPNLYWYRQAAGRGLQLLFYSVGIGQISSEVPQNLSASRPQDRQFILSSKKLLLSDSGFYLCAWALTGANTEAFFGQGTRLTVV.